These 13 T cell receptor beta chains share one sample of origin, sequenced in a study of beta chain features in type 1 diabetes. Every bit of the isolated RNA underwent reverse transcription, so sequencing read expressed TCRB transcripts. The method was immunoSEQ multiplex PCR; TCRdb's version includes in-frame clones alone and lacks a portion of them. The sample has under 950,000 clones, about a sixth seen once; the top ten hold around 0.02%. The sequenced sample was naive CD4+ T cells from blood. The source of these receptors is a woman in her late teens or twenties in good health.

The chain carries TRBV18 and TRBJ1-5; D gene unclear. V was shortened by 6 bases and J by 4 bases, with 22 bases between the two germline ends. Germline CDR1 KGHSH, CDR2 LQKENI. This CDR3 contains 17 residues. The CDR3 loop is CASSPRNTGRLNQPQHF. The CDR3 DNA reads TGTGCCAGCTCTCCCAGAAACACGGGAAGACTTAATCAGCCCCAGCATTTT.

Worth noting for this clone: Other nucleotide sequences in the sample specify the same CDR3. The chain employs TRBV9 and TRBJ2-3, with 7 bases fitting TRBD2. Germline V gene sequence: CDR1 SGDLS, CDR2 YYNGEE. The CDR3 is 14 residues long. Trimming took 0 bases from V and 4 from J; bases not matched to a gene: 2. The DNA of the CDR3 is TGTGCCAGCAGCGTAGCTAGCGGTTCAGATACGCAGTATTTT. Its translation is CASSVASGSDTQYF.

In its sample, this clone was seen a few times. This CDR3 reads CASSYGGGLNNEQFF. CDR3 DNA sequence: TGTGCCAGCAGTTACGGCGGGGGACTAAACAATGAGCAGTTCTTC. The V gene is TRBV6-5, the J gene TRBJ2-1; 7 positions match TRBD2. Unmatched junction bases numbered 6, after V lost 2 bases and J lost 5 bases. The CDR3 covers 15 residues. Germline CDR1 and CDR2: MNHEY and SVGAGI.

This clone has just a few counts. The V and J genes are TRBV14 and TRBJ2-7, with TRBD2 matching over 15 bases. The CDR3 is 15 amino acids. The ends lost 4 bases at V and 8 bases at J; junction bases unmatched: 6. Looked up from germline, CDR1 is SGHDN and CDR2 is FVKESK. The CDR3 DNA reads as TGTGCCAGCAGCCTCGGACTAGCGGGAGGGCGAAAGCAGTACTTC. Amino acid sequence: CASSLGLAGGRKQYF.

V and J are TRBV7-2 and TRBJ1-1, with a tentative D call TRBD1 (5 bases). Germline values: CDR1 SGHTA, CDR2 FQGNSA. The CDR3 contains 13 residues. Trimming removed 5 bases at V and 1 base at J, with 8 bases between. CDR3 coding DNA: TGTGCCAGCAGCAAAACAGGGAACACTGAAGCTTTCTTT. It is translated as CASSKTGNTEAFF. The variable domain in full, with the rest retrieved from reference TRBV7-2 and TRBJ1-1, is GAGVSQSPSNKVTEKGKDVELRCDPISGHTALYWYRQSLGQGLEFLIYFQGNSAPDKSGLPSDRFSAERTGGSVSTLTIQRTQQEDSAVYLCASSKTGNTEAFFGQGTRLTVV.

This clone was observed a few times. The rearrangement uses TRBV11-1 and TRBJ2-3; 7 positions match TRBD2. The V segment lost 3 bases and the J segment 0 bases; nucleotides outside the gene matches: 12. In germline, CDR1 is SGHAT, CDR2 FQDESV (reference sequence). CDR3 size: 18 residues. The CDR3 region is CASSLRWAGATSTDTQYF. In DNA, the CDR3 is TGTGCCAGCAGCTTGCGGTGGGCGGGAGCTACTAGCACAGATACGCAGTATTTT.

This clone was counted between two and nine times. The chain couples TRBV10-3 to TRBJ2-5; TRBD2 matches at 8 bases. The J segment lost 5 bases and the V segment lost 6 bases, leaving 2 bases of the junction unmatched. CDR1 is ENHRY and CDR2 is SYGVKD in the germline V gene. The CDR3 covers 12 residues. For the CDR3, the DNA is TGTGCCATCAGGTCTAGCGGGGAGACCCAGTACTTC. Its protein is CAIRSSGETQYF.

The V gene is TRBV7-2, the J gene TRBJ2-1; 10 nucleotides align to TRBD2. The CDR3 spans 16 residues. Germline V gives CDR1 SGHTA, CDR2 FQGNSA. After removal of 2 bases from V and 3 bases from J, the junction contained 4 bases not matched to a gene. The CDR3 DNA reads TGTGCCAGCAGCTTATTTGGGACTAGCGACTACAATGAGCAGTTCTTC. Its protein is CASSLFGTSDYNEQFF.

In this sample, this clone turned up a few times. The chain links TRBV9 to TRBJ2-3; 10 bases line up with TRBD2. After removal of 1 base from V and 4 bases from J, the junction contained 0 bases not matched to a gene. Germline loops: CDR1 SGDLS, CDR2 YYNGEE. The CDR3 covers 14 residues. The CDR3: CASSVLAGADTQYF. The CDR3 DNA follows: TGTGCCAGCAGCGTACTAGCGGGAGCAGATACGCAGTATTTT.

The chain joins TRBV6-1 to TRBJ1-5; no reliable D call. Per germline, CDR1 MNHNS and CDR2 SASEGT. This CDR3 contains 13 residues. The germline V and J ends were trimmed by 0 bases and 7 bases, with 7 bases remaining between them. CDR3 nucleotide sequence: TGTGCCAGCAGTGAAGCTGTCGGGCAGCCCCAGCATTTT. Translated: CASSEAVGQPQHF.

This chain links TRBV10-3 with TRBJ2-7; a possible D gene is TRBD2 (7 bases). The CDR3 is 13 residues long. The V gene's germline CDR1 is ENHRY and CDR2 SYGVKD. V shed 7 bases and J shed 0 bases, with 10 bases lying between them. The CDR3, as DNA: TGTGCCATCAAGGGGGACTACTCCTACGAGCAGTACTTC. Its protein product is CAIKGDYSYEQYF.

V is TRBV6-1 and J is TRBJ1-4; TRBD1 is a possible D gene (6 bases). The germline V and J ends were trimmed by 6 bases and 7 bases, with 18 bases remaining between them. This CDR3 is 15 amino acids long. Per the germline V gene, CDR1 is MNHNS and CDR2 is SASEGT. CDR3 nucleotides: TGTGCCAGCAGAAGATCAGCAGGGGCAGGTGAAAAACTGTTTTTT. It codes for CASRRSAGAGEKLFF.

CDR3 protein: CASSIGTRYQETQYF. CDR3 DNA: TGTGCCAGTAGTATAGGGACACGGTACCAAGAGACCCAGTACTTC. The chain couples TRBV19 to TRBJ2-5; maybe TRBD1 (5 bases). CDR1 and CDR2 (germline): LNHDA, SQIVND (reference sequence). Trimming left V 1 base short and J 0 bases short, with 9 bases between. The CDR3 has 15 amino acids. The variable domain in full, with the rest retrieved from reference TRBV19 and TRBJ2-5, is DGGITQSPKYLFRKEGQNVTLSCEQNLNHDAMYWYRQDPGQGLRLIYYSQIVNDFQKGDIAEGYSVSREKKESFPLTVTSAQKNPTAFYLCASSIGTRYQETQYFGPGTRLLVL.